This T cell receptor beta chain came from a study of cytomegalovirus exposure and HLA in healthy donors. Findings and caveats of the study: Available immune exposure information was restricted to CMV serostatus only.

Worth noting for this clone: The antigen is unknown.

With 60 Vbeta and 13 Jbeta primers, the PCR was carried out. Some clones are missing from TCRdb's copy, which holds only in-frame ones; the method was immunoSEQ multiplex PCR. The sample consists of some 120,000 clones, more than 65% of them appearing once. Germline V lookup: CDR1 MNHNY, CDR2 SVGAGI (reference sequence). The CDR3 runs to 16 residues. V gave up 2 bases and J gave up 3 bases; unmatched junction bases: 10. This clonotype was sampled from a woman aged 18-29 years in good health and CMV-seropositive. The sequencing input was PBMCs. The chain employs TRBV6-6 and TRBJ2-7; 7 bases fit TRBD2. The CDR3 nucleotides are TGTGCCAGCAGTTACCCTACTAGCGAGATCATCTACGAGCAGTACTTC. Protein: CASSYPTSEIIYEQYF.